Shown below are 5 T cell receptor beta chains from a single sample sequenced in a study of cytomegalovirus exposure and HLA in healthy donors. Primers included in the PCR were 60 Vbeta and 13 Jbeta primers. Sequencing was performed with immunoSEQ multiplex PCR; in TCRdb, only in-frame clones are kept and a portion is missing. The table records approximately 190,000 clones, approximately 80% of them present only once. The sample comprised PBMCs. Receptor source: a woman aged 25 to 45 in good health and CMV-seronegative.

In this sample, this clone turned up a few times. The V call is TRBV9, the J call TRBJ2-5, with 8 bases fitting TRBD1. The junction had 4 bases not matched to a gene; V was cut back by 4 bases and J by 5 bases. This CDR3 has 13 amino acids. Looked up from germline, CDR1 is SGDLS and CDR2 is YYNGEE. The CDR3 sequence: CASSSGGWETQYF. The CDR3 region has the DNA TGTGCCAGCAGCTCAGGGGGCTGGGAGACCCAGTACTTC.

CDR3 loop: CASSEGLRAYGYTF. For the CDR3, the DNA is TGCGCCAGCAGCGAGGGACTCCGGGCCTATGGCTACACCTTC. The chain employs TRBV5-1 and TRBJ1-2, with D maybe TRBD1 (5 bases). The V gene lost 4 bases and the J gene lost 4 bases, with 14 bases spanning the gap. The CDR3 consists of 14 residues. Germline V lookup: CDR1 SGHRS, CDR2 YFSETQ.

V usage is TRBV6-1 and J usage is TRBJ1-5; 7 nucleotides line up with TRBD1. The trim removed 3 bases at V and 6 bases at J, leaving 8 bases unmatched. Germline CDR1 MNHNS, CDR2 SASEGT. This CDR3 contains 15 residues. Here the CDR3 reads CASSDQGGQFQPQHF. The CDR3 DNA is TGTGCCAGCAGTGATCAAGGGGGACAGTTTCAGCCCCAGCATTTT.

The V gene is TRBV9, the J gene TRBJ2-5; TRBD2 aligns across 13 bases. The trim removed 0 bases at V and 3 bases at J, leaving 2 bases unmatched. Germline CDR1 reads SGDLS; CDR2 reads YYNGEE. CDR3 length: 16 residues. The CDR3 DNA follows: TGTGCCAGCAGCGTAGGGGGACTAGCGGGGAAAGAGACCCAGTACTTC. Translating it yields CASSVGGLAGKETQYF.

J is TRBJ1-5 and V is TRBV7-8; D possibly corresponds to TRBD1 (6 bases). In germline, CDR1 is SGHVS, CDR2 FQNEAQ. The CDR3 has 15 residues. Trimming shortened V by 5 bases and J by 4 bases, and 15 bases separated the two germline ends. The CDR3 protein is CASSDTGPFNQPQHF. The CDR3 DNA reads TGTGCCAGCAGCGACACAGGGCCCTTTAATCAGCCCCAGCATTTT.